The 30 T cell receptor beta chains below were found in one sample sequenced in a study of shared clonotypes between healthy human individuals (dated by TCRdb to the early 2020s). The library was produced with the immunoSEQ multiplex PCR assay. What TCRdb holds here is the immuneACCESS table cut down to in-frame rearrangements. Part of the clones is not present; checked against another copy, under half of the missing clones reflect an unresolved V gene, and the others are unexplained. Across this sample there are about 1.4 million clones, with over 95% seen only once. The ten most abundant clones make up approximately 1.1% of the sample. Sequencing input: naive CD4+ T cells sorted from blood. This specimen's cell subset or site label, per the study, means: CD45RA+ positively selected. Receptors were obtained from a man aged 25-45 years in good health.

The chain recombines TRBV5-1 with TRBJ2-3; possibly TRBD2 for D (6 bases). Germline values: CDR1 SGHRS, CDR2 YFSETQ. This CDR3 has 13 residues. V lost 3 bases and J 6 bases, leaving 11 bases between the germline ends. Written as DNA, the CDR3 is TGCGCCAGCAGCTACCAACGGGGGGATACGCAGTATTTT. It is translated as CASSYQRGDTQYF.

The V and J genes are TRBV6-5 and TRBJ2-7; D possibly corresponds to TRBD1 (6 bases). V lost 0 bases, J lost 4 bases, and 16 bases lay in between. CDR1 MNHEY and CDR2 SVGAGI come from the germline V gene. This CDR3 spans 16 amino acids. The CDR3 spells CASSYSDPRDKYEQYF. The CDR3 coding sequence is TGTGCCAGCAGTTACTCGGACCCCCGGGACAAGTACGAGCAGTACTTC.

V gene TRBV28 combines with J gene TRBJ2-4; the D call may be TRBD1 or TRBD2 (5 bases each). Germline CDR1 is MDHEN and CDR2 is SYDVKM. The CDR3 covers 17 residues. V lost 5 bases and J lost 0, with 17 bases in between. The CDR3 sequence: CASSIGGVGVAKNIQYF. The CDR3, as DNA: TGTGCCAGCAGTATTGGAGGAGTGGGGGTAGCCAAAAACATTCAGTACTTC.

As to this clone: The same CDR3 can be traced to other DNA sequences in this sample. V gene TRBV5-1 combines with J gene TRBJ2-5; no clear D. Germline V lookup: CDR1 SGHRS, CDR2 YFSETQ. The length of the CDR3 is 11 residues. V gave up 2 bases and J gave up 5 bases, with 4 bases separating them. This chain's CDR3 is CASSLSETQYF. DNA of the CDR3: TGCGCCAGCAGCTTATCCGAGACCCAGTACTTC.

The chain carries TRBV10-3 and TRBJ1-2; TRBD1 is a possible D gene (5 bases). Germline V gives CDR1 ENHRY, CDR2 SYGVKD. The CDR3 sequence is 15 residues long. The germline V and J ends were trimmed by 8 bases and 7 bases, with 23 bases remaining between them. CDR3 in amino acids: CAIRGTPVGDGGYTF. The CDR3 DNA follows: TGTGCCATCCGAGGAACGCCAGTTGGGGACGGTGGCTACACCTTC.

Of note for this clone: In the same sample, other DNA sequences code for this CDR3. CDR3 sequence reads: CASSSDRGQETQYF. CDR3 bases: TGCGCCAGCAGCTCCGACAGGGGCCAAGAGACCCAGTACTTC. V and J are TRBV5-1 and TRBJ2-5; TRBD1 matches 8 bases. Per germline, CDR1 SGHRS and CDR2 YFSETQ. V was pared by 3 bases and J by 1 base, with 2 bases of the junction left unmatched. The length of the CDR3 is 14 residues.

V usage is TRBV6-1 and J usage is TRBJ2-7; 7 nucleotides line up with TRBD2. CDR1 and CDR2 from the germline V gene are MNHNS and SASEGT. J lost 6 bases, V lost 8 bases, and 13 bases had no gene match. This CDR3 is built from 14 residues. The CDR3 nucleotides read TGTGCCAGCTGTAGGACGCCGGAGCGGGGCGAGCAGTACTTC. It translates to CASCRTPERGEQYF.

The chain combines TRBV29-1 with TRBJ2-1; no firm D call. Trimming took off 3 bases at V and 9 bases at J, with 9 bases between the two ends. The CDR3 consists of 11 residues. Germline V lookup: CDR1 SQVTM, CDR2 ANQGSEA. The CDR3 bases are TGCAGCGTTGACCCTAGTGTTGAGCAGTTCTTC. Protein: CSVDPSVEQFF.

The V gene is TRBV19, the J gene TRBJ2-1, with 12 bases that match TRBD1. In germline, CDR1 is LNHDA, CDR2 SQIVND (reference sequence). This CDR3 has 17 amino acids. V shed 3 bases, J shed 2 bases, and the junction held 5 bases outside the gene matches. CDR3 bases: TGTGCCAGTAGTATGGGGACAGGGGGCGAAACCTACAATGAGCAGTTCTTC. Residues: CASSMGTGGETYNEQFF. Complete variable domain (other parts from reference TRBV19 and TRBJ2-1): DGGITQSPKYLFRKEGQNVTLSCEQNLNHDAMYWYRQDPGQGLRLIYYSQIVNDFQKGDIAEGYSVSREKKESFPLTVTSAQKNPTAFYLCASSMGTGGETYNEQFFGPGTRLTVL.

The rearrangement joins TRBV2 to TRBJ1-4, with D perhaps TRBD1 (6 bases). The V end lost 5 bases, the J end lost 4 bases, and 11 bases lay between the germline ends. The CDR3 has 14 amino acids. The germline V gene encodes CDR1 SNHLY and CDR2 FYNNEI. In DNA, the CDR3 is TGTGCCAGCAGTCAAGGGGGTAATAATGAAAAACTGTTTTTT. Residues: CASSQGGNNEKLFF.

The chain carries TRBV6-1 and TRBJ2-2; D is unresolved. The germline V and J ends were trimmed by 8 bases and 6 bases, with 16 bases remaining between them. Germline assignment: CDR1 MNHNS and CDR2 SASEGT. The CDR3 runs 14 residues. CDR3: CASDLGGRAGELFF. CDR3 nucleotides: TGTGCCAGCGATCTGGGTGGTCGGGCCGGGGAGCTGTTTTTT.

This clone was seen just once. Other DNA sequences of this sample code for an identical CDR3. The chain links TRBV5-1 to TRBJ2-7; tentatively, D is TRBD1 (6 bases). V was cut by 0 bases and J by 7 bases, with 14 bases left in between. The CDR3 loop spans 14 amino acids. The V gene's germline CDR1 is SGHRS and CDR2 YFSETQ. DNA of the CDR3: TGCGCCAGCAGCTTGGACAGGGCCCTTGGAGAGCAGTACTTC. Protein: CASSLDRALGEQYF.

This chain uses TRBV6-1 with TRBJ2-2, with D unresolved. The V gene's germline CDR1 is MNHNS and CDR2 SASEGT. The V end lost 7 bases, the J end lost 5 bases, and 17 bases lay between the germline ends. The CDR3 runs 15 residues. The CDR3 protein is CASTRSAILTGELFF. In nucleotides, the CDR3 is TGTGCCAGCACCCGATCCGCCATCTTAACCGGGGAGCTGTTTTTT.

The chain combines TRBV28 with TRBJ1-5; TRBD1 might be the D (6 bases). This CDR3 is built from 14 residues. Germline-derived CDR1 and CDR2 are MDHEN and SYDVKM. With 7 bases removed from V and 1 base from J, the gap between germline ends came to 11 bases. The CDR3 DNA follows: TGTGCCAGCACCCGGGGGGCAAGCAATCAGCCCCAGCATTTT. As protein: CASTRGASNQPQHF. The entire variable domain, with the rest obtained from reference TRBV28 and TRBJ1-5, is as follows: DVKVTQSSRYLVKRTGEKVFLECVQDMDHENMFWYRQDPGLGLRLIYFSYDVKMKEKGDIPEGYSVSREKKERFSLILESASTNQTSMYLCASTRGASNQPQHFGDGTRLSIL.

This chain connects TRBV30 to TRBJ2-6; D ambiguous. Trimming removed 0 bases from V and 2 bases from J, with 2 bases in between. The CDR3 totals 13 residues. Germline CDR1 reads GTSNPN; CDR2 reads SVGIG (reference sequence). The CDR3 nucleotides read TGTGCCTGGAGTGTGACTGGGGCCAACGTCCTGACTTTC. It specifies CAWSVTGANVLTF.

J is TRBJ2-7 and V is TRBV19; D is unresolved. Germline-derived CDR1 and CDR2 are LNHDA and SQIVND (reference sequence). This CDR3 is built from 13 residues. V lost 5 bases, J lost 2 bases, and 10 bases lay in between. CDR3: CASSVFGPYEQYF. CDR3 sequence (DNA): TGTGCCAGTAGTGTTTTCGGCCCCTACGAGCAGTACTTC.

This clone was seen more than once but under ten times. The chain employs TRBV18 and TRBJ1-5; D not resolved. Between the trimmed V and J ends, which lost 0 bases and 8 bases, there was a span of 11 bases. The germline gives CDR1 KGHSH, CDR2 LQKENI. The CDR3 runs to 14 residues. As DNA, the CDR3 is TGTGCCAGCTCACCACCTGGGAGGGTTGAGCCCCAGCATTTT. Translation: CASSPPGRVEPQHF.

The rearrangement links TRBV28 to TRBJ1-2; D not certain. Germline V gene sequence: CDR1 MDHEN, CDR2 SYDVKM. The CDR3 runs to 14 residues. Trimming left V 3 bases short and J 2 bases short, with 10 bases between. CDR3: CASSFIVSNYGYTF. The CDR3 DNA sequence: TGTGCCAGCAGTTTTATCGTCAGCAACTATGGCTACACCTTC.

Only a few counts were recorded for this clone. The rearrangement joins TRBV4-1 to TRBJ1-2; TRBD1 aligns across 7 bases. With V trimmed by 0 bases and J by 8 bases, 6 bases remained unmatched. Per the germline V gene, CDR1 is MGHRA and CDR2 is YSYEKL. This CDR3 region has 14 residues. CDR3 DNA sequence: TGCGCCAGCAGCCAAGATTCGATCAGGGGGGGCTACACCTTC. Amino acids: CASSQDSIRGGYTF.

The chain couples TRBV4-3 to TRBJ2-5; the D is unclear. CDR1 is LGHNA and CDR2 is YSLEER in the germline V gene. This CDR3 is built from 14 residues. Trimming removed 0 bases at V and 0 bases at J, with 5 bases between. CDR3 DNA: TGCGCCAGCAGCCAAGACAGGTACCAAGAGACCCAGTACTTC. Translation: CASSQDRYQETQYF.

The chain employs TRBV11-3 and TRBJ2-2; maybe TRBD1 (5 bases). V was pared by 4 bases and J by 3 bases, with 12 bases between. This CDR3 is built from 15 residues. Germline CDR1 reads SGHNT; CDR2 reads YENEEA. The CDR3 loop is CASSSRVADTGELFF. In DNA form, the CDR3 reads TGTGCCAGCAGCTCCAGGGTTGCGGACACCGGGGAGCTGTTTTTT.

The genes are TRBV5-6 and TRBJ1-5; D is undetermined. V lost 4 bases, J lost 2 bases, and 10 bases lay in between. Germline V gene sequence: CDR1 SGHDT, CDR2 YYEEEE. CDR3 size: 14 residues. The chain's CDR3 is CASSNFGGNQPQHF. DNA of the CDR3: TGTGCCAGCAGCAACTTCGGGGGCAATCAGCCCCAGCATTTT.

The rearrangement links TRBV11-2 to TRBJ2-7; either TRBD1 or TRBD2 may supply D (5 bases each). The CDR3 is 19 residues long. Germline CDR1 and CDR2: SGHAT and FQNNGV. The V gene lost 1 base and the J gene lost 6 bases, with 28 bases spanning the gap. The CDR3 reads CASSLGRGREWGKWSEQYF. The DNA of the CDR3 is TGTGCCAGCAGCTTAGGTAGGGGAAGAGAGTGGGGGAAGTGGTCCGAGCAGTACTTC.

CDR3: CASILTPSGRTGELFF. CDR3 DNA sequence: TGTGCCAGCATCCTCACCCCTAGCGGGAGAACCGGGGAGCTGTTTTTT. This chain joins TRBV5-5 and TRBJ2-2; the match to TRBD2 covers 10 bases. The germline V gene encodes CDR1 SGHKS and CDR2 YYEKEE (reference sequence). V lost 6 bases to trimming and J lost 5 bases; unmatched junction nucleotides: 10. This CDR3 spans 16 amino acids.

The chain is built from TRBV6-1 and TRBJ1-2; a weak D match, TRBD1 (6 bases). The germline V gene encodes CDR1 MNHNS and CDR2 SASEGT. The CDR3 extends over 14 amino acids. Trimming stripped 7 bases from V and 3 bases from J, with 15 bases between. CDR3 sequence reads: CASIQAGVDYGYTF. In DNA form, the CDR3 reads TGTGCCAGCATTCAAGCAGGGGTAGACTATGGCTACACCTTC.

The chain combines TRBV28 with TRBJ2-7; D may match TRBD1 or TRBD2 (5 bases each). The CDR3 extends over 16 amino acids. The germline CDR1 and CDR2 sequences are MDHEN and SYDVKM. The V and J ends lost 6 bases and 2 bases respectively, with 20 bases between them. The CDR3 sequence: CASSLPPGTGAYEQYF. DNA for the CDR3: TGTGCCAGCAGCCTCCCCCCTGGGACCGGGGCCTACGAGCAGTACTTC. Based on the CDR3 plus reference TRBV28 and TRBJ2-7, the full variable domain is DVKVTQSSRYLVKRTGEKVFLECVQDMDHENMFWYRQDPGLGLRLIYFSYDVKMKEKGDIPEGYSVSREKKERFSLILESASTNQTSMYLCASSLPPGTGAYEQYFGPGTRLTVT.

The CDR3 DNA reads as TGTGCCAGCAGTGTCAGGACTAGCGGGCTCTACGAGCAGTACTTC. Its translation: CASSVRTSGLYEQYF. This chain joins TRBV6-1 and TRBJ2-7; 11 bases match TRBD2. Trimming at V came to 4 bases and at J to 3 bases, leaving 5 bases not matched to a gene. The CDR3 runs 15 residues. Germline-derived CDR1 and CDR2 are MNHNS and SASEGT.

The chain links TRBV18 to TRBJ2-7; D is unresolved. This CDR3 spans 14 amino acids. Germline CDR1 and CDR2: KGHSH and LQKENI. Trimming took off 3 bases at V and 6 bases at J, with 15 bases between the two ends. CDR3 amino acids: CASSPVGVQAEQYF. For the CDR3, the DNA is TGTGCCAGCTCACCCGTAGGAGTCCAGGCCGAGCAGTACTTC.

The chain employs TRBV11-2 and TRBJ2-5; TRBD2 might be the D (6 bases). Germline values: CDR1 SGHAT, CDR2 FQNNGV. V was clipped by 6 bases and J by 6 bases, with 23 bases between them. CDR3 length equals 16 residues. The CDR3 spells CASSPTRSTHSQTQYF. CDR3 sequence (DNA): TGTGCCAGCAGTCCGACTAGATCAACCCATAGCCAGACCCAGTACTTC.

V is TRBV7-8 and J is TRBJ2-4; no clear D gene. The CDR3 spans 13 residues. Germline CDR1 SGHVS, CDR2 FQNEAQ. Trimming took 3 bases from V and 5 from J, leaving 8 bases between them. The CDR3 loop is CASSFSRENIQYF. In DNA, the CDR3 is TGTGCCAGCAGCTTTTCCCGCGAAAACATTCAGTACTTC.